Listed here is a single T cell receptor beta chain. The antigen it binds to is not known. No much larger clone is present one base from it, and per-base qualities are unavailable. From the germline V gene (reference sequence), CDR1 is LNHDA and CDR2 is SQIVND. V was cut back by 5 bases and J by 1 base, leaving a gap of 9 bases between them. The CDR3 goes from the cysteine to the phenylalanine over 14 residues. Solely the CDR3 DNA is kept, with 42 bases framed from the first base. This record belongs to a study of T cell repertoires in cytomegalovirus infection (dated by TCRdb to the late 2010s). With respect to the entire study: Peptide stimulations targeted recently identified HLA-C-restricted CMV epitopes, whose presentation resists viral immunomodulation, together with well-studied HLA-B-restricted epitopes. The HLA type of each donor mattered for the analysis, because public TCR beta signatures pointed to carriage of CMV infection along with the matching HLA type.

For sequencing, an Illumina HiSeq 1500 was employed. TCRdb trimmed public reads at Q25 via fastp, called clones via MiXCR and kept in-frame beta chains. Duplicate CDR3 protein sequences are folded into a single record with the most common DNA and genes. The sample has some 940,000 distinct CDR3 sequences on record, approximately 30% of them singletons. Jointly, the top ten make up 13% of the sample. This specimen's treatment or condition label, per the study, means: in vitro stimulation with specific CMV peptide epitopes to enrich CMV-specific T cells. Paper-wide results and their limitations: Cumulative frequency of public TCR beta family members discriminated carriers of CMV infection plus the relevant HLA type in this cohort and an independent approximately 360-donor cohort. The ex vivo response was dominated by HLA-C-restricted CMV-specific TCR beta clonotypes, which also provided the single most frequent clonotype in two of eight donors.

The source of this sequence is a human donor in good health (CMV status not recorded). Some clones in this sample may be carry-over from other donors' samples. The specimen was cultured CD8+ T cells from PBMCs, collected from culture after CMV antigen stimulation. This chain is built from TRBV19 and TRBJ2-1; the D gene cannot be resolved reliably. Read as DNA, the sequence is TGTGCCAGTAGTCCGGAAAGGTCCTACAATGAGCAGTTCTTC. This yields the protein CASSPERSYNEQFF.